This T cell receptor (beta chain) emerged from a study of blood T cells in healthy people across ages. Points on this clonotype: The antigen is undetermined.

Germline lookup yields CDR1 MNHEY and CDR2 SVGAGI. The CDR3 extends over 12 amino acids. After removal of 7 bases from V and 6 bases from J, the junction contained 6 bases not matched to a gene. A second PCR of 7 to 11 cycles used a sample-barcoded 5' primer and a J-beta primer mix. TCRdb ran MiXCR on the 5' RACE reads and lists one entry per CDR3 protein. The top ten hold 13% of the sample, which has hundreds of thousands of distinct CDR3 sequences, 52% seen once. The study's findings and limits: A roughly linear age-dependent decrease characterized TCR beta diversity per million T cells. Diversity was higher, and naive CD4+ cells more numerous, in long-lived donors than in aged donors.

The receptor comes from a woman aged 80 or older in good health. The rearrangement joins TRBV6-5 to TRBJ2-7, with 7 bases lining up with TRBD2. The sequenced material came from blood. CDR3 region: CASNPGGGEQYF. DNA for the CDR3: TGTGCCAGCAACCCTGGGGGGGGCGAGCAGTACTTC.